The T cell receptor beta chain under discussion was sequenced for a study of cytomegalovirus exposure and HLA in healthy donors (dated by TCRdb to 2016 to 2017). With respect to the entire study: An earlier analysis of approximately 640 of the donors reported more than 250 Gb of sequence data and 117 million unique TCR beta sequences from about 200 million T cells. Typing coverage varied by locus: roughly 620-630 donors for A, B, C, DRB1 and DQB1; approximately 560 for DQA1; approximately 610 for DPA1; some 470 for DPB1. Rather than drawing on any new phenotypic data, the later analysis identified candidate immune exposures from TCR beta sequences and the way those sequences occurred across donors. Besides the first cohort of 550 to 750 subjects, a separate validation cohort made up of 120 different subjects was used. HLA typing included class I and class II loci at four-digit resolution. Donor age, sex, ethnicity and CMV serostatus were compiled alongside the repertoire data. An earlier analysis of 587 of the donors used high-throughput TCR beta sequencing to judge whether each TCR beta V gene segment behaved as functional or pseudogenic. Roughly five DR-DQ haplotypes were treated as single units for association and clustering because of strong linkage in the cohort. Among the roughly 370 genotyped donors, more than 70% belonged to the genetic ancestry cluster associated with self-reported Caucasian donors. The aim of the study was to test whether cataloging public T cell receptors could identify signatures of past pathogen exposure. The study used immunosequencing to profile the T cell repertoires of approximately 650 subjects and linked those repertoires to cytomegalovirus serostatus. Approximately 300 gigabases of sequencing data and tens of millions of unique TCR sequences were included in an early release covering 550 to 800 HLA-typed donors. High-throughput TCR immunosequencing, statistical association of individual TCRs with disease status, and machine learning were combined to predict cytomegalovirus infection status. Every repertoire in the discovery cohort had been generated on one and the same sequencing platform. A later genetic analysis took genome-wide SNP genotypes for about 55% of the 666 donors and used that subset as a discovery cohort. Across some 400 genotyped donors of the cohort, an average of roughly 200,000 unique TCR beta nucleotide sequences per donor were sequenced, and 15% to 20% of those sequences were non-productive. In a later analysis, previously published TCR beta repertoires from more than 500 donors were re-analyzed and high-resolution HLA genotyping was added so that TCR occurrence patterns could be studied. General study outcomes and caveats: In a later genetic analysis, a missense DCLRE1C variant was associated with V-gene and J-gene trimming of TCR beta chains, and the association was replicated in an independent cohort. In a later analysis, TCR association rates were found to vary across HLA loci, with the most associated TCRs seen for DRB1 alleles and the fewest for HLA-C alleles. Linkage disequilibrium might explain the correlated functional status among segregating V segments, but an unknown experimental factor could not be ruled out. Assigning TCR associations to individual alleles was difficult when HLA alleles, especially DR and DQ, strongly co-occurred. At a false discovery rate of 0.05, a later analysis linked roughly 17,000 TCR beta sequences to specific HLA alleles. A total of fewer than 200 TCR beta chains were listed by the study as associated with cytomegalovirus. Compared with equally common non-associated chains, HLA-associated TCR beta chains in a later analysis were more clonally expanded and had lower generation probabilities. Because the 87-base-pair reads could not distinguish some IMGT-functional V segments, including TRBV6-2 and TRBV6-3, those segments were excluded. A few of the identified cytomegalovirus-associated TCR beta chains were confirmed in vitro to be specific for cytomegalovirus antigens. In a later analysis, several top co-occurrence clusters were reported to appear linked to parvovirus B19, influenza, CMV and Epstein-Barr virus. According to the authors, the approach could potentially be generalized to other disease states and immunological phenotypes. Because HLA typing was unavailable for some donors at each locus, only the typed subset was used in association tests. A further reported finding was that TCR beta sequences accurately predicted the HLA-A and HLA-B alleles for most subjects in the first cohort. A cluster of highly shared sequence variants was judged likely to represent a technical artifact of the sequencing pipeline. Across donors, most TCR sequences were observed very rarely, whereas some public TCRs were present in many individuals. The only immune exposure information available for the cohort was CMV serostatus. Compared with the approximately 700-donor mean, donors in an Asian-associated ancestry cluster had fewer N-insertions in productive TCRs, according to a later genetic analysis. In both the original and validation cohorts, the classifier was reported to diagnose cytomegalovirus status with high specificity and sensitivity. According to a later analysis, most CMV-associated TCR beta chains appeared to be HLA-restricted, and the HLA associations seemed to be driven largely by CMV exposure. Sequencing depth was assumed to be roughly uniform across donors in the presence/absence analyses, though that assumption may not hold. The earlier analysis of around 600 of the donors excluded roughly 16 rarely observed V segments, including chromosome 9 orphons, because counts were too low. In this cohort, only TCR beta chains were sequenced, and detectable features were limited by the absence of alpha or paired-chain data. Broadly in line with IMGT annotations, most TCR beta V segments showed up in productive rearrangements about 90% or about 30% of the time in an earlier analysis of approximately 640 of the donors.

Trimming accounts for 8 bases at V and 6 bases at J, while the number of junction bases matched to no gene is 9. The CDR3, cysteine through phenylalanine, is 13 amino acids long. Only CDR3 DNA is held: 39 bases, read in frame from base 1. Taken from the germline V gene, the CDR1 and CDR2 loops are MNHNS and SASEGT. As concerns this clone: Its antigen remains undetermined. No much larger clone is present one base from it, and per-base qualities are unavailable.

The cohort comprised under 700 healthy bone marrow donors. All cohort members were sampled while nominally healthy, although unrecorded immune exposures were likely present. The donor tested CMV seropositive and was one of the 289 seropositive cohort members. A peripheral blood sample was collected from each donor, and TCR beta sequencing was performed on peripheral blood mononuclear cells. The Qiagen DNeasy Blood Extraction Kit was used to extract genomic DNA from the blood cell samples. Library preparation employed the immunoSEQ multiplex PCR assay. For the multiplex PCR, a mixture combining 60 forward primers for TCR Vbeta segments and 13 reverse primers for TCR Jbeta segments was used. A multiplex PCR assay on genomic DNA amplified the CDR3 region of rearranged TCR beta genes. Amplified TCR beta libraries were sequenced as 87-base-pair reads on the Illumina HiSeq System. In the original analysis: A later analysis counted approximately 84 million unique TCR beta chains across the 500 to 850 repertoires, and around 12 million of these chains were shared by at least two donors. To remove PCR and sequencing errors, raw reads were error-corrected and collapsed into unique sequences using a nearest-neighbor algorithm that merged closely related sequences. Alignment of CDR3 sequences to IMGT reference sequences was used to assign V, D and J gene segments. For a sequence to be retained, a match of at least six nucleotides to both a V gene segment and a J gene segment was required. A rearrangement was called productive if the CDR3 had no stop codons and remained in frame with V and J, and every other rearrangement was called non-productive. CDR3 was defined by IMGT convention, running from the second conserved V-encoded cysteine to the conserved J-encoded phenylalanine. The earlier analysis of some 600 of the donors excluded sequences that lacked an unambiguous match to a single V gene segment. An earlier analysis of a few hundred of the donors called V segments functional above 56.7% productive rearrangements and segregating when the between-donor standard deviation exceeded 5%. To diagnose cytomegalovirus status from the catalog of TCR beta chain sequences, a statistical classification framework was built. In a later analysis, TCR nucleotide sequences were compared against IMGT/GENE-DB human TR gene sequences so that V and J genes could be assigned. Using the TCRdist pipeline, a later analysis assigned CDR3 sequences along with most-parsimonious VDJ recombination scenarios. A later analysis defined each TCR beta chain by its CDR3 amino acid sequence plus V-gene family, and excluded reads lacking a unique V-gene family. As a way to deal with suspected cross-contamination and a sequencing artifact, a later analysis dropped hundreds of nucleotide sequences that were highly shared and had low generation probability. In a later analysis, a clonal expansion index for each public chain was calculated from normalized within-repertoire ranks of inferred template counts. In a later analysis, generation probabilities were computed using a VDJ recombination model fitted to out-of-frame rearrangements, and the results were checked against IGoR. In a later analysis, TCR-TCR, TCR-HLA and TCR-CMV co-occurrence was scored with hypergeometric tests, and a repertoire-size bias correction was applied to TCR pairs. To estimate false discovery rates, a later analysis permuted the HLA or CMV assignments 20 times. In a later analysis, co-occurring TCRs were grouped with DBSCAN, and TCRdist sequence similarity was added when clustering was performed within HLA-allele-positive subsets. Repertoires with fewer than 30,000 or more than 120,000 public chains were left out of co-occurrence clustering, as were a handful of repertoires with anomalous nucleotide sharing. TCRdb holds this immuneACCESS table with in-frame rearrangements only. Some clones are missing; in checked studies, unresolved V genes explain under half, and the rest has no known cause. V and J calls and clone size follow that table, whereas D and trimming were derived from the DNA. The sample has 150,000 to 250,000 clones on record, about four fifths of them singletons. The ten top clones hold more than 1.5% of the sample.

The source is a girl aged 10 to 17 in good health and CMV-seropositive. In this chain, TRBV6-1 is recombined with TRBJ2-7; 8 middle bases align to TRBD1. Sequenced input: PBMCs. The CDR3 reads as follows: CASQETGALEQYF. The sequenced DNA: TGTGCCAGCCAGGAGACAGGGGCGCTCGAGCAGTACTTC.